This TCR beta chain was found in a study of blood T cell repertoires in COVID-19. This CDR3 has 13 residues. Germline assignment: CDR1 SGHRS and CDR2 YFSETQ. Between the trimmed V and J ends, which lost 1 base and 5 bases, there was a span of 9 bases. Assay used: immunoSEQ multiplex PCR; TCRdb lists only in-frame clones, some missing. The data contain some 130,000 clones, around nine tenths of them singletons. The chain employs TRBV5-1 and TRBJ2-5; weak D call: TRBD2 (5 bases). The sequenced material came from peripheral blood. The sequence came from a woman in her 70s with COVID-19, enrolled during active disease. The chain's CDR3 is CASSLFSGETQYF. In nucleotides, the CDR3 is TGCGCCAGCAGCTTGTTCTCGGGGGAGACCCAGTACTTC.